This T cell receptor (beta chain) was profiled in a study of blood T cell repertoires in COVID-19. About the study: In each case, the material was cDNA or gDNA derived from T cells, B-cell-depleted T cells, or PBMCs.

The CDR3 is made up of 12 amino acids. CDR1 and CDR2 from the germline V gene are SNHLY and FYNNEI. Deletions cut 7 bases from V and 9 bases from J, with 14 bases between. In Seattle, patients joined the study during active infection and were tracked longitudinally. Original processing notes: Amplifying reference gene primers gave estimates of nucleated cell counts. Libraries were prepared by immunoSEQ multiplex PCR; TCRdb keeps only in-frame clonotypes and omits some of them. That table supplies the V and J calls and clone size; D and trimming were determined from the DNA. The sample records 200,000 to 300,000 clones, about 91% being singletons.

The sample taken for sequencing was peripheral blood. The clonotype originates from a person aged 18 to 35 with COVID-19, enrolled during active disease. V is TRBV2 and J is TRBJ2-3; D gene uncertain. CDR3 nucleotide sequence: TGTGCCAGCACCCTGCTGTCGGAGACGCAGTATTTT. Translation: CASTLLSETQYF.